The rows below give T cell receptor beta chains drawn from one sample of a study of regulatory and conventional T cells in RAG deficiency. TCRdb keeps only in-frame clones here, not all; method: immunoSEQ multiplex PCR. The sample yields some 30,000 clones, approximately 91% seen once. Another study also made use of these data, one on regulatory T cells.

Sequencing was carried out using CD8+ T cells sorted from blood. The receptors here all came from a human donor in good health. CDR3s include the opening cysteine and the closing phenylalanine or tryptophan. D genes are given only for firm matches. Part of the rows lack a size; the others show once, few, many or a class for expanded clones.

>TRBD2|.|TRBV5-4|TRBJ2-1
TGTGCCAGCAGCGCCCGCAGAGGACTAGCGAATGAGCAGTTCTTC
CASSARRGLANEQFF
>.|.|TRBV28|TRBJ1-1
TGTGCCAGCAGTTTGCGGTCCCAAGGAGCTGAAGCTTTCTTT
CASSLRSQGAEAFF
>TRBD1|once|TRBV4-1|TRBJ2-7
TGCGCCAGCAGCTTACGACCTGGGACAGGGAGTTTCTCCTACGAGCAGTACTTC
CASSLRPGTGSFSYEQYF
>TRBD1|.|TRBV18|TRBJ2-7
TGTGCCAGCTCACCACTGGACAGGGGGAACGAGCAGTACTTC
CASSPLDRGNEQYF
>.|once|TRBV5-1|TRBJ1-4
TGCGCCAGCAGCTTGGCAGGGGAAGGCGAAAAACTGTTTTTT
CASSLAGEGEKLFF
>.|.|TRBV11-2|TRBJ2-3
TGTGCCAGCAGCTTAGAAAATAGCCAAAAAAGGGGTACGCAGTATTTT
CASSLENSQKRGTQYF
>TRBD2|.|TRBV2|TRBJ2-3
TGTGCCAGCAGAACACTAGCGGGGGACACAGATACGCAGTATTTT
CASRTLAGDTDTQYF
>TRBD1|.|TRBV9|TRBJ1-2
TGTGCCAGCAGCCTCGGGACAGGGGGCGAGGTTGGCTACACCTTC
CASSLGTGGEVGYTF
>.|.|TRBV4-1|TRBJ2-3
TGCGCCAGCAGCCAAGTGATAGTAGTCACAGATACGCAGTATTTT
CASSQVIVVTDTQYF
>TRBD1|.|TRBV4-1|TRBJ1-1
TGCGCCAGCAGCCAAGACCCCCACAGGGGAGGGACTGAAGCTTTCTTT
CASSQDPHRGGTEAFF
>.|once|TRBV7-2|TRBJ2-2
TGTGCCAGCAGCTCGGAACAGTCGGGGGAGCTGTTTTTT
CASSSEQSGELFF
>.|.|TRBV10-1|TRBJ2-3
TGCGCCAGCAGTGAGGCAGGGCCTCCAGATACGCAGTATTTT
CASSEAGPPDTQYF
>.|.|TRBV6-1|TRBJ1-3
TGTGCCAGCAGTGAAGCAGTTTCGAGCTCTGGAAACACCATATATTTT
CASSEAVSSSGNTIYF
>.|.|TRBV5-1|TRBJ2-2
TGCGCCAGCACAGAGTTAAACACCGGGGAGCTGTTTTTT
CASTELNTGELFF
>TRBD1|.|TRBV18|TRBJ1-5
TGTGCCAGCTCCCGTGGGACAGGCAGCAATCAGCCCCAGCATTTT
CASSRGTGSNQPQHF
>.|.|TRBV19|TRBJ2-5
TGTGCCAGTAGTATTTCTAGCGTTGGGGAGACCCAGTACTTC
CASSISSVGETQYF
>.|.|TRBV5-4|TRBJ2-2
TGTGCCAGCAGCTTTCGACCAGGCCAGAACACCGGGGAGCTGTTTTTT
CASSFRPGQNTGELFF
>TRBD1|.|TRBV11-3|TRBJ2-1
TGTGCCAGCAGCCTGGGGGGAGGAGACAGGGGTTCCTACAATGAGCAGTTCTTC
CASSLGGGDRGSYNEQFF
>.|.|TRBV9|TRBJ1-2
TGTGCCAGCAGCGTAGAGTCAGGGGACACAGCTAACTATGGCTACACCTTC
CASSVESGDTANYGYTF
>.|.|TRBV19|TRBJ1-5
TGTGCCAGTAGTGCCGGGGGCAATCAGCCCCAGCATTTT
CASSAGGNQPQHF
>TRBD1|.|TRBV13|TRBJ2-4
TGTGCCAGCAGCCGGACAGGGGTAGAAGCCAAAAACATTCAGTACTTC
CASSRTGVEAKNIQYF
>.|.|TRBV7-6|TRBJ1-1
TGTGCCAGCAGCTTAGAGGGCACACTTGAAGCTTTCTTT
CASSLEGTLEAFF
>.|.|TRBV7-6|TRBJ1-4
TGTGCCAGCAGCCATTCCCGGGCGTGGGAAAAACTGTTTTTT
CASSHSRAWEKLFF
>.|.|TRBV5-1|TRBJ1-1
TGCGCCAGCAGCTTGGGTGGACGTAGGAACACTGAAGCTTTCTTT
CASSLGGRRNTEAFF
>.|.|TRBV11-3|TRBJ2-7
TGTGCCAGCAGCGGGGACGGATCCTACGAGCAGTACTTC
CASSGDGSYEQYF
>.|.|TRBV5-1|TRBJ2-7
TGCGCCAGCAGCAGGGACGGATCCTACGAGCAGTACTTC
CASSRDGSYEQYF
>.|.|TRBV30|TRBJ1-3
TGTGCCTGGAGTGTTAGTTTGGGGGGATACTCTGGAAACACCATATATTTT
CAWSVSLGGYSGNTIYF
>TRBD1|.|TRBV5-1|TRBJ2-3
TGCGCCAGCACCGACAGGGGTTTCGGCACAGATACGCAGTATTTT
CASTDRGFGTDTQYF
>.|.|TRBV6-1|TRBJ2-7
TGTGCCAGCAGGGACAGATCAACCTACGAGCAGTACTTC
CASRDRSTYEQYF
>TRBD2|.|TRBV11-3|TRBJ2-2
TGTGCCAGCAGCTCCTGGGAGGGAGGGCCTCAGGGCACCGGGGAGCTGTTTTTT
CASSSWEGGPQGTGELFF
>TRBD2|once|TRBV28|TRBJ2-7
TGTGCCAGCACCGCCGGGACTAGCGGTGACTACGAGCAGTACTTC
CASTAGTSGDYEQYF
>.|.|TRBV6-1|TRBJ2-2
TGTGCCACGGGGGTAGTTCATTTCAACACCGGGGAGCTGTTTTTT
CATGVVHFNTGELFF
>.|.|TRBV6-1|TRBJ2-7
TGTGCCAGCAGTCTTATCCCAGGGGAAACCTACGAGCAGTACTTC
CASSLIPGETYEQYF
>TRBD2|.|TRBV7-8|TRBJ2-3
TGTGCCAGCAGCTTATCCCTAGGGTTTCTAGCGGGGGAGATCACAGATACGCAGTATTTT
CASSLSLGFLAGEITDTQYF
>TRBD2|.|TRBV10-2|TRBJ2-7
TGCGCCACCACTAACTCCGGGACTAGCGGGAGGGAATCCGGCGAGCAGTACTTC
CATTNSGTSGRESGEQYF
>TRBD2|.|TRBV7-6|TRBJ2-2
TGTGCCAGCAGCTTAGGGACTAGCGGCCCCGGGGAGCTGTTTTTT
CASSLGTSGPGELFF
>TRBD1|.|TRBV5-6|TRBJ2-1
TGTGCCAGCAGCTCGGGGACAGGATACAATGAGCAGTTCTTC
CASSSGTGYNEQFF
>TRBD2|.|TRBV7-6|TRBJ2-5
TGTGCCAGCAGCCCTACACCACGACTAGCGGGACAAGAGACCCAGTACTTC
CASSPTPRLAGQETQYF
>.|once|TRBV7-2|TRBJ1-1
TGTGCCAGCAGCTTAGACAGGGCGGTCACTGAAGCTTTCTTT
CASSLDRAVTEAFF
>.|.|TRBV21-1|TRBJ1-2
TGTGCCAGCAGCCTAAGGGGGGCTCCTCTGAAGACGTATGGCTACACCTTC
CASSLRGAPLKTYGYTF
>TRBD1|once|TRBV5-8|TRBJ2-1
TGTGCCAGCAGCTTGGCTCTGCTCCGGGACAGGGGCTACAATGAGCAGTTCTTC
CASSLALLRDRGYNEQFF
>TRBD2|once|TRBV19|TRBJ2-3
TGTGCCAGTAGTCCTAGCGGGCGCAGCACAGATACGCAGTATTTT
CASSPSGRSTDTQYF
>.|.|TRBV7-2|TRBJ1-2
TGTGCCAGCAGCTTAAGGGGGGTCGAGACCTTC
CASSLRGVETF
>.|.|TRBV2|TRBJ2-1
TGTGCCAGCAGGGGGGGTGAGCAGTTCTTC
CASRGGEQFF
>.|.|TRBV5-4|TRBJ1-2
TGTGCCAGCAGCAGCGGACCACGGGAGGGCTACACCTTC
CASSSGPREGYTF
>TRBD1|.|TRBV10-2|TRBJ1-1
TGCGCCAGCAGTGGACAGGGGAACACTGAAGCTTTCTTT
CASSGQGNTEAFF
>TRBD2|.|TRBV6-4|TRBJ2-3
TGTGCCAGCAGTGACGGGTCTAGCGGGGGGGACACAGATACGCAGTATTTT
CASSDGSSGGDTDTQYF
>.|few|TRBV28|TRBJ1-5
TGTGCCAGCAGAAGACAACGAAGCAATCAGCCCCAGCATTTT
CASRRQRSNQPQHF
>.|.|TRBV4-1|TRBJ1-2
TGCGCCAGCAGCCAAGACGGTTCGCCTAACTATGGCTACACCTTC
CASSQDGSPNYGYTF